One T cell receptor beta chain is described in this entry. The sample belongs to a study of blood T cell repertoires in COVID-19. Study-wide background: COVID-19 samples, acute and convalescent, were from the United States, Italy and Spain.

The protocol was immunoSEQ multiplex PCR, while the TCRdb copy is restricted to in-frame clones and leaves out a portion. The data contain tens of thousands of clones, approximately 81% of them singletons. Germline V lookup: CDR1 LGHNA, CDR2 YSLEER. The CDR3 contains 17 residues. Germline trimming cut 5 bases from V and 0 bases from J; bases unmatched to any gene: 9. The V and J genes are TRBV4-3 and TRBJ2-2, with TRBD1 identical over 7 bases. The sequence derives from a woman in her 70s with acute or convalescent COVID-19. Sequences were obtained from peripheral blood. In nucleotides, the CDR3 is TGCGCCAGCAGCTCGGACAGGTCGGCCTCGAACACCGGGGAGCTGTTTTTT. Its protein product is CASSSDRSASNTGELFF.